This TCR beta chain comes out of a study of human T cells and chemical hapten exposure. Whole-study results and caveats: The study found that PT1 expanded TCR counts correlated positively with patch test score.

Individual cDNA molecules had unique molecular identifiers attached to them by the library. Each CDR3 protein is one row after TCRdb ran MiXCR on the RACE reads. The table shows about 110,000 distinct CDR3 sequences, with about a tenth occurring only once. On this clonotype: Its specificity is not known.

Germline CDR1 is SEHNR and CDR2 is FQNEAQ (reference sequence). V lost 1 base, J lost 5 bases, and 10 bases lay in between. This CDR3 spans 14 amino acids. Time point described: patch test 2, 6 weeks after DPC sensitization. Indicated treatment: therapeutic diphenylcyclopropenone sensitization with weekly scalp DPC. The clonotype originates from a woman aged 40 to 50 with alopecia areata. Some clones in this sample may be carry-over from other donors' samples. This sample comprised whole blood, obtained in connection with sensitization to the hapten diphenylcyclopropenone (DPC). The chain couples TRBV7-9 to TRBJ2-3; no definite D call. Written as DNA, the CDR3 is TGTGCCAGCAGCTTAGTGTCGGCCGTAGATACGCAGTATTTT. It yields the protein CASSLVSAVDTQYF.